The 28 T cell receptor beta chains reported below all come from one sample, sequenced in a study of blood T cell repertoires in COVID-19. Assay used: immunoSEQ multiplex PCR; TCRdb lists only in-frame clones, some missing. The sample records 65,000 to 90,000 clones, 80% to 85% being singletons. The specimen was peripheral blood. These TCRs come from a man at least 80 years old with active or convalescent COVID-19.

V gene TRBV11-3 combines with J gene TRBJ2-2; 9 bases map to TRBD2. The V and J ends lost 6 bases and 0 bases, in that order; junction bases with no gene match: 5. Germline CDR1 and CDR2: SGHNT and YENEEA. This CDR3 comprises 16 residues. CDR3: CASSRLAGSNTGELFF. CDR3 DNA: TGTGCCAGCAGTCGGCTAGCGGGATCGAACACCGGGGAGCTGTTTTTT. The full variable domain, completed using reference TRBV11-3 and TRBJ2-2, is EAGVVQSPRYKIIEKKQPVAFWCNPISGHNTLYWYLQNLGQGPELLIRYENEEAVDDSQLPKDRFSAERLKGVDSTLKIQPAELGDSAVYLCASSRLAGSNTGELFFGEGSRLTVL.

V and J are TRBV6-2 or TRBV6-3 and TRBJ1-5; D remains unclear. This CDR3 contains 14 residues. Per germline, CDR1 MNHEY and CDR2 SVGEGT. Trimming took 5 bases from V and 0 from J, leaving 8 bases between them. The CDR3 nucleotides are TGTGCCAGCAGTGGAGCCGTTAGCAATCAGCCCCAGCATTTT. Amino acid sequence: CASSGAVSNQPQHF.

This clone came up once. The chain combines TRBV18 with TRBJ2-3; D is unclear. CDR3 size: 16 residues. Germline V CDR1 and CDR2: KGHSH, LQKENI. The V end was cut by 0 bases, the J end by 3 bases, with 13 bases between. CDR3 sequence: CASSPPRIGSTDTQYF. In nucleotides, the CDR3 is TGTGCCAGCTCACCACCGAGGATAGGAAGTACAGATACGCAGTATTTT.

The chain combines TRBV2 with TRBJ1-1, with TRBD1 identical over 8 bases. The CDR3 extends over 16 amino acids. Per the germline V gene, CDR1 is SNHLY and CDR2 is FYNNEI. With V trimmed by 3 bases and J by 6 bases, 12 bases remained unmatched. CDR3 sequence: CASSEQGAALGAEAFF. The CDR3 DNA reads as TGTGCCAGCAGTGAGCAGGGGGCTGCCCTGGGCGCTGAAGCTTTCTTT. The complete variable domain, with remaining parts taken from reference TRBV2 and TRBJ1-1, reads EPEVTQTPSHQVTQMGQEVILRCVPISNHLYFYWYRQILGQKVEFLVSFYNNEISEKSEIFDDQFSVERPDGSNFTLKIRSTKLEDSAMYFCASSEQGAALGAEAFFGQGTRLTVV.

The chain recombines TRBV12-5 with TRBJ1-1; perhaps TRBD1 as D (6 bases). This CDR3 is built from 15 residues. Germline CDR1 is LGHNT and CDR2 is FRNRAP. Between the trimmed V and J ends, which lost 5 bases and 0 bases, there was a span of 13 bases. The CDR3 here is CASGPGGGVNTEAFF. The CDR3 DNA follows: TGTGCTAGTGGTCCCGGCGGGGGCGTGAACACTGAAGCTTTCTTT.

This chain links TRBV13 with TRBJ2-5; 11 nucleotides agree with TRBD2. Looked up from germline, CDR1 is PRHDT and CDR2 is FYEKMQ (reference sequence). The CDR3 length is 19 residues. V lost 0 bases to trimming and J lost 2 bases; unmatched junction nucleotides: 11. CDR3 amino acids: CASSLGGRGGLAVQETQYF. CDR3 nucleotide sequence: TGTGCCAGCAGCTTAGGTGGGCGAGGGGGACTAGCGGTACAAGAGACCCAGTACTTC. Full variable domain (missing parts from reference TRBV13 and TRBJ2-5): AAGVIQSPRHLIKEKRETATLKCYPIPRHDTVYWYQQGPGQDPQFLISFYEKMQSDKGSIPDRFSAQQFSDYHSELNMSSLELGDSALYFCASSLGGRGGLAVQETQYFGPGTRLLVL.

The chain employs TRBV5-1 and TRBJ2-7; 10 bases agree with TRBD1. CDR3 size: 16 residues. The trim removed 4 bases at V and 1 base at J, leaving 8 bases unmatched. Germline loops: CDR1 SGHRS, CDR2 YFSETQ. CDR3 protein: CASSPTGTGVSYEQYF. The CDR3 DNA sequence: TGCGCCAGCAGCCCAACCGGGACAGGGGTATCCTACGAGCAGTACTTC.

The chain links TRBV12-3 or TRBV12-4 to TRBJ1-1; 8 bases agree with TRBD1. The CDR3 length is 13 residues. V was clipped by 7 bases and J by 1 base; unmatched bases: 2. CDR3 region: CASTGQGNTEAFF. The CDR3 DNA sequence: TGTGCCAGCACCGGACAGGGGAACACTGAAGCTTTCTTT.

CDR3 in amino acids: CSALVDRVVGYTF. The DNA for the CDR3 is TGCAGCGCGTTGGTGGACAGGGTGGTCGGCTACACCTTC. V gene TRBV29-1 combines with J gene TRBJ1-2; 8 bases fit TRBD1. Per germline, CDR1 SQVTM and CDR2 ANQGSEA. CDR3 length: 13 residues. The V and J ends lost 7 bases and 8 bases, in that order; junction bases with no gene match: 12.

J is TRBJ2-7 and V is TRBV6-5; TRBD1 agrees at 7 bases. This CDR3 comprises 14 residues. The V segment lost 5 bases and the J segment 2 bases; nucleotides outside the gene matches: 6. CDR1 MNHEY and CDR2 SVGAGI come from the germline V gene. The CDR3 DNA reads TGTGCCAGCAGTAAGAACAGGGGCCCCTACGAGCAGTACTTC. Translated: CASSKNRGPYEQYF.

The J gene is TRBJ2-3, the V gene TRBV4-3; 7 bases align to TRBD1. J gave up 0 bases and V 4 bases, and 4 bases lay outside the gene matches. The CDR3 extends over 15 amino acids. CDR1 and CDR2 (germline): LGHNA, YSLEER. CDR3 region: CASSLSGQSTDTQYF. The CDR3 DNA follows: TGCGCCAGCAGCCTCTCGGGACAGAGCACAGATACGCAGTATTTT.

This clone was found a few times. The J gene is TRBJ2-7, the V gene TRBV7-9, with 9 bases matching TRBD1. The germline CDR1 and CDR2 sequences are SEHNR and FQNEAQ (reference sequence). J gave up 5 bases and V 5 bases, and 13 bases lay outside the gene matches. This CDR3 spans 16 amino acids. DNA of the CDR3: TGTGCCAGCAGCCAGACCCCCGGGACAGGGTTCCACGAGCAGTACTTC. Amino acid sequence: CASSQTPGTGFHEQYF.

The rearrangement links TRBV6-2 or TRBV6-3 to TRBJ2-5; D is perhaps TRBD1 (5 bases). The CDR3 spans 11 residues. Germline CDR1 MNHEY, CDR2 SVGEGT. Trimming shortened V by 5 bases and J by 10 bases, and 11 bases separated the two germline ends. The CDR3 spells CASSQGQDQYF. CDR3 bases: TGTGCCAGCAGTCAAGGACAAGACCAGTACTTC.

V usage is TRBV4-2 and J usage is TRBJ2-2, with D tentatively TRBD2 (5 bases). Germline CDR1 and CDR2: LGHNA and YNFKEQ. V was clipped by 1 base and J by 5 bases, with 14 bases between them. This CDR3 comprises 16 residues. The CDR3 loop is CASSQVSGRGTGELFF. CDR3 bases: TGTGCCAGCAGCCAAGTTTCGGGAAGAGGGACCGGGGAGCTGTTTTTT.

The chain has TRBV12-5 and TRBJ2-7; TRBD2 agrees at 8 bases. The germline V gene encodes CDR1 LGHNT and CDR2 FRNRAP. The CDR3 is 14 residues long. J gave up 3 bases and V 7 bases, and 8 bases lay outside the gene matches. CDR3 protein: CASAVASGYYEQYF. CDR3 DNA sequence: TGTGCTAGTGCCGTGGCTAGCGGGTACTACGAGCAGTACTTC.

This chain's CDR3 is CASGRGATYNEQFF. The DNA for the CDR3 is TGTGCTAGTGGGCGGGGGGCAACCTACAATGAGCAGTTCTTC. This chain links TRBV12-5 with TRBJ2-1; 8 bases are a match to TRBD2. The CDR3 consists of 14 residues. V lost 6 bases and J lost 2; bases outside the gene matches: 3. Germline-derived CDR1 and CDR2 are LGHNT and FRNRAP.

In DNA form, the CDR3 reads TGCGCCAGCAGGCGGATAGCGCGAATTGACAATGAGCAGTTCTTC. Translation: CASRRIARIDNEQFF. The genes are TRBV5-1 and TRBJ2-1; weak D call: TRBD2 (5 bases). There are 15 residues in the CDR3. Germline CDR1 reads SGHRS; CDR2 reads YFSETQ. V dropped 5 bases and J dropped 5 bases, with 17 bases sitting between them.

This clone showed up just a few times. The gene calls are TRBV27 and TRBJ1-5; 8 bases line up with TRBD1. V gave up 4 bases and J gave up 1 base; unmatched junction bases: 3. Germline V gene lookup returns CDR1 MNHEY and CDR2 SMNVEV (reference sequence). The CDR3 totals 15 residues. In DNA, the CDR3 is TGTGCCAGCAGTTCCCAGGGGGCGAGCAATCAGCCCCAGCATTTT. This sequence encodes CASSSQGASNQPQHF.

This clone has more than one count but fewer than ten. The CDR3 DNA is TGTGCCAGCAGCTTGCTAGGGGCCACCTACGAGCAGTACTTC. Translation gives CASSLLGATYEQYF. The chain employs TRBV7-9 and TRBJ2-7; tentative D call: TRBD1 (5 bases). The CDR3 has 14 residues. The ends were cut back, 3 bases at V and 2 bases at J, with 11 bases in the middle. CDR1 SEHNR and CDR2 FQNEAQ come from the germline V gene (reference sequence).

This chain links TRBV28 with TRBJ1-4; D gene ambiguous. This CDR3 has 15 residues. The V gene's germline CDR1 is MDHEN and CDR2 SYDVKM. V was trimmed by 2 bases and J by 6 bases, leaving 13 bases between them. DNA of the CDR3: TGTGCCAGCAGTTTACTCCGGGGTTTTGATGAAAAACTGTTTTTT. This translates into CASSLLRGFDEKLFF.

V gene TRBV3-1 (or the pseudogene TRBV3-2) combines with J gene TRBJ2-3; 11 bases map to TRBD1. Germline V gene lookup returns CDR1 LGHDT and CDR2 YNNKEL (reference sequence). This CDR3 has 13 amino acids. The trim removed 5 bases at V and 9 bases at J, leaving 4 bases unmatched. DNA of the CDR3: TGTGCCAGCAGCAGGGACAGGGGGAGGACGCAGTATTTT. As protein: CASSRDRGRTQYF.

This clone was found once. The chain joins TRBV3-1 (or the pseudogene TRBV3-2) to TRBJ2-7; 14 positions agree with TRBD2. CDR1 LGHDT and CDR2 YNNKEL come from the germline V gene (reference sequence). V dropped 0 bases and J dropped 5; count of bases not matched to a gene: 6. The CDR3 consists of 17 residues. The CDR3 here is CASSQDKGLAGVHEQYF. CDR3 nucleotide sequence: TGTGCCAGCAGCCAAGATAAGGGACTAGCGGGAGTCCACGAGCAGTACTTC.

The chain employs TRBV11-2 and TRBJ2-7; TRBD1 aligns across 7 bases. V gave up 3 bases and J gave up 2 bases; unmatched junction bases: 7. Germline values: CDR1 SGHAT, CDR2 FQNNGV. CDR3 length: 15 residues. The CDR3 DNA sequence: TGTGCCAGCAGCTTGAACCCGGGACAGACCTACGAGCAGTACTTC. This encodes CASSLNPGQTYEQYF.

The rearrangement links TRBV27 to TRBJ2-7, with TRBD2 matching 7 bases. With 2 bases clipped from V and 3 bases from J, the junction kept 4 bases outside the gene matches. The CDR3 is made up of 14 amino acids. CDR1 is MNHEY, CDR2 SMNVEV, per germline (reference sequence). CDR3 DNA sequence: TGTGCCAGCAGTTTACAGGGAGGGAACTACGAGCAGTACTTC. Its translation: CASSLQGGNYEQYF.

The V and J genes are TRBV7-9 and TRBJ2-3; TRBD2 matches at 9 bases. With V trimmed by 0 bases and J by 3 bases, 4 bases remained unmatched. The CDR3 length is 16 residues. The germline V gene encodes CDR1 SEHNR and CDR2 FQNEAQ (reference sequence). This CDR3 reads CASSLALAGKTDTQYF. The CDR3, as DNA: TGTGCCAGCAGCTTAGCCCTAGCGGGGAAAACAGATACGCAGTATTTT.

The rearrangement links TRBV28 to TRBJ2-5; TRBD1 aligns across 10 bases. This CDR3 region has 15 residues. V was pared by 3 bases and J by 6 bases, with 7 bases of the junction left unmatched. From germline, CDR1 is MDHEN and CDR2 SYDVKM. The CDR3, as DNA: TGTGCCAGCAGTTTGACAGGGGGCTTAGTAAAGACCCAGTACTTC. It is translated as CASSLTGGLVKTQYF.

This chain connects TRBV2 to TRBJ2-7, with TRBD2 as a possible D gene (5 bases). The germline V gene has CDR1 SNHLY and CDR2 FYNNEI. The CDR3 runs to 11 residues. Trimming took off 6 bases at V and 2 bases at J, with 5 bases between the two ends. CDR3 DNA: TGTGCCAGCAGACTAGCCTACGAGCAGTACTTC. Amino acid sequence: CASRLAYEQYF. The entire variable domain, with the rest obtained from reference TRBV2 and TRBJ2-7, is as follows: EPEVTQTPSHQVTQMGQEVILRCVPISNHLYFYWYRQILGQKVEFLVSFYNNEISEKSEIFDDQFSVERPDGSNFTLKIRSTKLEDSAMYFCASRLAYEQYFGPGTRLTVT.

This chain joins TRBV10-3 and TRBJ1-1, with D maybe TRBD1 (5 bases). CDR3 length: 14 amino acids. The germline V and J ends were trimmed by 2 bases and 1 base, with 8 bases remaining between them. The germline gives CDR1 ENHRY, CDR2 SYGVKD. The chain's CDR3 is CAISETGGNTEAFF. The CDR3, as DNA: TGTGCCATCAGTGAGACGGGGGGGAACACTGAAGCTTTCTTT.